The sequence of this T cell receptor (beta chain) was determined in a study of blood T cells in healthy people across ages. At least ten counts were recorded for this clonotype. Antigen unknown. The authors extracted at least 6 micrograms of total RNA per sample. General observations from the study: With donor CMV status unknown, expanded clonotype changes were possibly confounded.

V shed 3 bases and J shed 4 bases, with 17 bases lying between them. The CDR3 loop spans 16 amino acids. Germline assignment: CDR1 SEHNR and CDR2 FQNEAQ (reference sequence). Through a sample-barcoded 5' primer and a J-beta primer mix, a second PCR was run for roughly 6 to 11 cycles. MiXCR was run by TCRdb on the 5' RACE reads, yielding one entry per CDR3 protein. This table holds 870,000 or so distinct CDR3 sequences, more than 25% found once. Specimen: blood. The chain combines TRBV7-9 with TRBJ2-3; D is uncertain. This TCR came from a woman aged 80 or over in good health. The CDR3, as DNA: TGTGCCAGCAGCTTGGATGGGAAGACGGCCGCAGATACGCAGTATTTT. It codes for CASSLDGKTAADTQYF.